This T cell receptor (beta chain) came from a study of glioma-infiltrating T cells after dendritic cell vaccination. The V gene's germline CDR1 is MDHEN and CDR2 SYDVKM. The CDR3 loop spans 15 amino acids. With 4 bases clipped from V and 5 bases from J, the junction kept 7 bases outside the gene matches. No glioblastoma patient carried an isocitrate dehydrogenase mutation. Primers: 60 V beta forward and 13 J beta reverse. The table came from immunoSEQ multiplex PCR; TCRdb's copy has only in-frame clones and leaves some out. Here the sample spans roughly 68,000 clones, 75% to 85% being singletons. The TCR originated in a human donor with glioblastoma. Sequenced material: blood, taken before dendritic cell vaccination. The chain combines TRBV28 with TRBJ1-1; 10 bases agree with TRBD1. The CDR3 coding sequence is TGTGCCAGCAGTTACCCGACAGGGGGCAGTACTGAAGCTTTCTTT. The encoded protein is CASSYPTGGSTEAFF.